These 11 T cell receptor beta chains originate from one sample sequenced in a study of control samples from healthy donors and cancer patients. Clones were read by immunoSEQ multiplex PCR, and TCRdb kept only the in-frame ones, dropping some. The top ten clones hold roughly 1.6% of a sample with 25,000 to 35,000 clones, approximately 87% of them seen once. The sample comprised PBMCs. These receptors all come from a woman in her 40s with lung cancer.

About this clone: At one boundary the junction diverges from the germline segment, which might be a read error. The chain recombines TRBV18 with TRBJ1-5, with D hard to call. The CDR3 is 12 amino acids. CDR1 is KGHSH, CDR2 LQKENI, per germline. CDR3 nucleotides: TGTGCCAGCTCAGCACCTGGTCAGCCCCAGCATTTT. Protein: CASSAPGQPQHF.

The chain carries TRBV27 and TRBJ2-1; a possible D gene is TRBD2 (7 bases). Germline V lookup: CDR1 MNHEY, CDR2 SMNVEV (reference sequence). CDR3 size: 17 residues. V lost 6 bases and J 7 bases, leaving 25 bases between the germline ends. CDR3 loop: CASRPTLTGGSGNEQFF. Written as DNA, the CDR3 is TGTGCCAGCAGGCCAACTCTTACGGGGGGCTCTGGGAATGAGCAGTTCTTC.

This clone was detected only a few times. The genes are TRBV7-9 and TRBJ2-5, with D perhaps matching TRBD2 (6 bases). V lost 4 bases, J lost 6 bases, and 18 bases lay in between. The CDR3 loop spans 15 amino acids. Germline V CDR1 and CDR2: SEHNR, FQNEAQ (reference sequence). For the CDR3, the DNA is TGTGCCAGCAGCTACACCGGGACTGACGGAAAGACCCAGTACTTC. Protein sequence: CASSYTGTDGKTQYF.

The rearrangement links TRBV28 to TRBJ1-4; 10 bases are a match to TRBD1. With 8 bases clipped from V and 5 bases from J, the junction kept 8 bases outside the gene matches. CDR1 MDHEN and CDR2 SYDVKM come from the germline V gene. The CDR3 totals 15 residues. CDR3 region: CASLRRDRGNEKLFF. The CDR3 DNA follows: TGTGCCAGCCTGAGGCGGGACAGGGGAAATGAAAAACTGTTTTTT.

V usage is TRBV19 and J usage is TRBJ2-1; 7 nucleotides agree with TRBD1. Germline loops: CDR1 LNHDA, CDR2 SQIVND (reference sequence). The CDR3 is 15 residues long. Germline trimming cut 7 bases from V and 7 bases from J; bases unmatched to any gene: 13. CDR3 sequence reads: CASNNLRQGRNEQFF. In DNA, the CDR3 is TGTGCCAGTAACAATCTACGACAGGGTCGGAATGAGCAGTTCTTC. Full variable domain (outside the CDR3, taken from reference TRBV19 and TRBJ2-1): DGGITQSPKYLFRKEGQNVTLSCEQNLNHDAMYWYRQDPGQGLRLIYYSQIVNDFQKGDIAEGYSVSREKKESFPLTVTSAQKNPTAFYLCASNNLRQGRNEQFFGPGTRLTVL.

The chain couples TRBV6-6 to TRBJ2-1, with TRBD2 matching over 10 bases. The germline CDR1 and CDR2 sequences are MNHNY and SVGAGI (reference sequence). The junction had 3 bases not matched to a gene; V was cut back by 6 bases and J by 4 bases. This CDR3 spans 14 amino acids. This CDR3 is CASSRTSGYNEQFF. The CDR3 DNA follows: TGTGCCAGCAGCCGGACTAGCGGATACAATGAGCAGTTCTTC.

The chain has TRBV28 and TRBJ1-5; D is unclear. V lost 2 bases and J 1 base, leaving 9 bases between the germline ends. The CDR3 length is 15 residues. The V gene's germline CDR1 is MDHEN and CDR2 SYDVKM. The CDR3 protein is CASSLPGWSNQPQHF. In DNA, the CDR3 is TGTGCCAGCAGTTTACCGGGTTGGAGCAATCAGCCCCAGCATTTT.

The table lists this clone with a few counts. The chain carries TRBV3-1 (or the pseudogene TRBV3-2) and TRBJ2-3; D not certain. V was trimmed by 4 bases and J by 0 bases, leaving 8 bases between them. The CDR3 has 14 residues. Germline V gene lookup returns CDR1 LGHDT and CDR2 YNNKEL (reference sequence). The CDR3: CASSRGSSTDTQYF. CDR3 DNA: TGTGCCAGCAGCCGGGGATCTAGCACAGATACGCAGTATTTT.

This sequence joins TRBV6-5 and TRBJ2-5; 11 bases are a match to TRBD2. The CDR3 is made up of 14 amino acids. Germline CDR1 reads MNHEY; CDR2 reads SVGAGI. J gave up 5 bases and V 5 bases, and 4 bases lay outside the gene matches. In DNA, the CDR3 is TGTGCCAGCAGTAATAGCGGGGGGGCCGAGACCCAGTACTTC. Its translation: CASSNSGGAETQYF.

This chain connects TRBV4-2 to TRBJ2-1; 11 positions agree with TRBD2. CDR3 length: 20 residues. Germline CDR1 is LGHNA and CDR2 is YNFKEQ. V shed 5 bases, J shed 0 bases, and the junction held 15 bases outside the gene matches. CDR3 nucleotide sequence: TGTGCCAGCAGCGGAGCCGTACTAGCGGGGGCCACCAACTCCTACAATGAGCAGTTCTTC. Protein product: CASSGAVLAGATNSYNEQFF.

The chain recombines TRBV19 with TRBJ1-5, with 9 bases lining up with TRBD1. The CDR3 runs 15 residues. The germline V gene has CDR1 LNHDA and CDR2 SQIVND (reference sequence). The ends lost 5 bases at V and 6 bases at J; junction bases unmatched: 8. The CDR3 DNA is TGTGCCAGTAGTCGGCGGACAGGGGACGCTCAGCCCCAGCATTTT. Its protein is CASSRRTGDAQPQHF. The variable domain in full, with the rest retrieved from reference TRBV19 and TRBJ1-5, is DGGITQSPKYLFRKEGQNVTLSCEQNLNHDAMYWYRQDPGQGLRLIYYSQIVNDFQKGDIAEGYSVSREKKESFPLTVTSAQKNPTAFYLCASSRRTGDAQPQHFGDGTRLSIL.